This T cell receptor beta chain was sequenced during a study of post-analysis software for immune sequencing data. On this clonotype itself: What it binds is unknown. A much larger clone lies a single base off, so this may be a read error. Because the CDR3's place on the DNA is in doubt, the DNA is left out and the CDR3 is given as listed by TCRdb.

Points from the study as a whole: Patients showed TRBV5-6, TRBV5-1 and TRBV20-1 among four to six TRBV segments more frequent than in controls. Under F measure analysis, samples from one preparation batch co-clustered strongly.

TCR beta libraries were prepared from cDNA with unique molecular identifiers. Each sample of about 0.9 to 10 million input T cells yielded 500,000 or so cDNA molecules, so each molecule approximated one T cell. Using its own MiXCR run on the PCR reads, TCRdb lists one record per CDR3 protein. The table has fewer than 850,000 distinct CDR3 sequences, roughly 27% seen once; the top ten hold about 0.5%. Looked up from germline, CDR1 is SGDLS and CDR2 is YYNGEE. A total of 15 residues make up the CDR3, ends included. The specimen sequenced was blood. The sequence came from a girl aged 5 to 17 with multiple sclerosis. This chain connects TRBV9 to TRBJ2-7; no DNA check was done on the table's D call, TRBD2. CDR3 amino acids: CASSVVASGSYEQHF.